Following are 14 T cell receptor beta chains from one sample sequenced in a study of monozygotic twins with inflammatory bowel disease. With the 5' RACE reads reprocessed, TCRdb shows one record per CDR3 protein and no DNA. The sample table sets out a few hundred thousand distinct CDR3 sequences. The sequencing input was blood. Receptors were obtained from a human donor with ulcerative colitis or Crohn's disease, or a healthy co-twin of an affected twin (not recorded which).

The gene calls are TRBV4-2 and TRBJ2-1. This CDR3 comprises 15 residues. Germline CDR1 and CDR2: LGHNA and YNFKEQ. The CDR3 reads CASSQDLASLGEQFF.

The genes are TRBV20-1 and TRBJ2-2; the TRBD2 assignment by TCRdb is unverifiable without DNA. The CDR3 runs to 16 residues. The germline V gene has CDR1 DFQATT and CDR2 SNEGSKA (reference sequence). The CDR3 here is CSARDSAVPPPGELFF.

The chain couples TRBV6-5 to TRBJ2-7; without DNA, the TCRdb call of TRBD1 cannot be checked. The CDR3 is 13 residues long. Germline V gene data show CDR1 as MNHEY and CDR2 as SVGAGI. The CDR3 reads CASRRDRVYEQYF.

The chain couples TRBV4-3 to TRBJ2-7; no DNA is available, so the TRBD2 call from TCRdb remains unchecked. The CDR3 is 16 amino acids. The V gene's germline CDR1 is LGHNA and CDR2 YSLEER. The chain's CDR3 is CASSQDRAAGDGEQYF.

This CDR3 is CASSFTVGGLYEQYF. V and J are TRBV5-1 and TRBJ2-7; TCRdb proposes TRBD2, but this gene call is untestable without DNA. This CDR3 is 15 amino acids long. In germline, CDR1 is SGHRS, CDR2 YFSETQ.

The chain carries TRBV12-3 or TRBV12-4 and TRBJ2-2; checking the TCRdb D call of TRBD1 is not possible without DNA. The length of the CDR3 is 15 residues. The CDR3 spells CASSLGQLNTGELFF.

This sequence joins TRBV6-5 and TRBJ1-5; there is no DNA to check the TCRdb D call of TRBD1. Germline values: CDR1 MNHEY, CDR2 SVGAGI. The CDR3 has 15 amino acids. CDR3 in amino acids: CASSYSDSGNQPQHF.

This chain joins TRBV7-3 and TRBJ2-1; the TRBD2 assignment by TCRdb is unverifiable without DNA. The CDR3 totals 19 residues. The germline V gene has CDR1 SGHTA and CDR2 FQGTGA. CDR3: CASSLIGGTSHFWPNEQFF.

V is TRBV7-9 and J is TRBJ2-1; the D call from TCRdb, TRBD1, cannot be confirmed without DNA. Germline V gene sequence: CDR1 SEHNR, CDR2 FQNEAQ (reference sequence). CDR3 size: 14 residues. CDR3 sequence: CASSAPTGGLEQFF.

This chain links TRBV15 with TRBJ2-7; no DNA is available, so the TRBD1 call from TCRdb remains unchecked. The CDR3 is 14 residues long. Germline V gives CDR1 LNHNV, CDR2 YYDKDF (reference sequence). The CDR3 loop is CATSGDRGTYAQYF.

This chain uses TRBV4-1 with TRBJ2-7; TCRdb proposes TRBD1, but this gene call is untestable without DNA. CDR1 MGHRA and CDR2 YSYEKL come from the germline V gene. The CDR3 runs 14 residues. Here the CDR3 reads CASSQDAGTYEQYF.

This chain uses TRBV12-3 or TRBV12-4 with TRBJ2-3; TCRdb returns TRBD2, unconfirmable since there is no DNA. CDR3 size: 16 residues. The CDR3 region is CASSGSGLSDTDTQYF.

The chain uses TRBV5-1 and TRBJ2-5; absent DNA, TCRdb's TRBD2 call cannot be checked. Germline V gene data show CDR1 as SGHRS and CDR2 as YFSETQ. CDR3 size: 16 residues. CDR3 amino acids: CASSFSGTSGGETQYF.

V gene TRBV11-1 combines with J gene TRBJ2-3; absent DNA, TCRdb's TRBD1 call cannot be checked. The length of the CDR3 is 15 residues. The germline CDR1 and CDR2 sequences are SGHAT and FQDESV (reference sequence). CDR3 in amino acids: CASSYSGGTADTQYF.